This T cell receptor beta chain was identified in a study of cytomegalovirus exposure and HLA in healthy donors. Study findings and constraints: An apparent linkage of common viral pathogens to several of the most significant clusters emerged in a later analysis. Some V segments (TRBV6-2 and TRBV6-3 among them) were excluded as indistinguishable.

Germline CDR1 reads MDHEN; CDR2 reads SYDVKM. Trimming took off 6 bases at V and 8 bases at J, with 13 bases between the two ends. The CDR3 covers 13 residues. The PCR ran on 60 Vbeta and 13 Jbeta primers. Sequencing used immunoSEQ multiplex PCR; TCRdb keeps in-frame clones, though not all of them. The table has around 100,000 clones, 74% seen once. A remark on this clone: The antigen is undetermined.

This receptor was identified in a man between 25 and 39 years old in good health and CMV-seropositive. This rearrangement joins TRBV28 to TRBJ1-4; TRBD1 is a possible D gene (5 bases). The sample was PBMCs. CDR3 nucleotide sequence: TGTGCCAGCAGGTACGGGGGGTTAGAAAAACTGTTTTTT. Protein product: CASRYGGLEKLFF.